One sample yielded the 11 T cell receptor beta chains listed below, sequenced in a study of blood T cell repertoires in COVID-19. Clones were read by immunoSEQ multiplex PCR, and TCRdb kept only the in-frame ones, dropping some. The data show approximately 120,000 clones, roughly four fifths seen once. The material sequenced was PBMCs or T cells enriched from blood (not recorded which). Source of these receptors: a man aged 30 to 45 who had recovered from COVID-19.

This clone was seen only a few times. The chain is built from TRBV11-2 and TRBJ2-5, with 7 bases lining up with TRBD1. After removal of 5 bases from V and 0 bases from J, the junction contained 6 bases not matched to a gene. CDR1 SGHAT and CDR2 FQNNGV come from the germline V gene. The CDR3 totals 15 residues. The CDR3 sequence: CASSTRQGHQETQYF. In DNA, the CDR3 is TGTGCCAGCAGCACTCGACAGGGCCACCAAGAGACCCAGTACTTC.

The chain combines TRBV7-9 with TRBJ2-1, with 8 bases that match TRBD2. The CDR3 is 15 residues long. Per germline, CDR1 SEHNR and CDR2 FQNEAQ (reference sequence). V was pared by 0 bases and J by 8 bases, with 6 bases of the junction left unmatched. The CDR3 spells CASSLATAGGHEQFF. The CDR3 region has the DNA TGTGCCAGCAGCTTAGCGACCGCGGGAGGACATGAGCAGTTCTTC.

This clone was counted a single time. The CDR3 nucleotides read TGTGCCAGCATGAAGGGGGGGCAAGAGACCCAGTACTTC. Translation gives CASMKGGQETQYF. The rearrangement links TRBV2 to TRBJ2-5; possibly TRBD2 for D (7 bases). V dropped 7 bases and J dropped 2 bases, with 11 bases sitting between them. This CDR3 is built from 13 residues. Germline lookup yields CDR1 SNHLY and CDR2 FYNNEI.

The rearrangement joins TRBV19 to TRBJ2-7, with 8 bases lining up with TRBD1. This CDR3 contains 13 residues. Trimming took 6 bases from V and 7 from J; bases not matched to a gene: 8. The germline CDR1 and CDR2 sequences are LNHDA and SQIVND (reference sequence). The CDR3 sequence is CASSRDRFGEQYF. CDR3 coding DNA: TGTGCCAGTAGCCGGGACAGGTTTGGAGAGCAGTACTTC. Full variable domain (missing parts from reference TRBV19 and TRBJ2-7): DGGITQSPKYLFRKEGQNVTLSCEQNLNHDAMYWYRQDPGQGLRLIYYSQIVNDFQKGDIAEGYSVSREKKESFPLTVTSAQKNPTAFYLCASSRDRFGEQYFGPGTRLTVT.

J is TRBJ1-1 and V is TRBV6-5; 8 nucleotides match TRBD1. Unmatched junction bases numbered 1, after V lost 0 bases and J lost 7 bases. CDR3 length: 13 amino acids. The germline V gene encodes CDR1 MNHEY and CDR2 SVGAGI. CDR3 region: CASSYSDRGEAFF. The CDR3 nucleotides are TGTGCCAGCAGTTACTCCGACAGGGGTGAAGCTTTCTTT.

The chain carries TRBV11-2 and TRBJ1-1; 8 bases match TRBD1. The CDR3 is 13 residues long. CDR1 and CDR2 from the germline V gene are SGHAT and FQNNGV. V gave up 5 bases and J gave up 9 bases; unmatched junction bases: 8. CDR3 sequence reads: CASSPDRAVKAFF. CDR3 in DNA: TGTGCCAGCAGCCCGGACAGGGCGGTAAAAGCTTTCTTT.

V and J are TRBV27 and TRBJ2-6, with a possible D match to TRBD1 (5 bases). Germline assignment: CDR1 MNHEY and CDR2 SMNVEV (reference sequence). The CDR3 has 16 amino acids. V was pared by 4 bases and J by 4 bases, with 14 bases between. Written as DNA, the CDR3 is TGTGCCAGCAGTTCCTCACAGGTGCCGGGGGCCAACGTCCTGACTTTC. Translating gives CASSSSQVPGANVLTF.

The V call is TRBV5-1, the J call TRBJ1-2; 11 bases map to TRBD1. V lost 4 bases to trimming and J lost 7 bases; unmatched junction nucleotides: 6. This CDR3 has 14 residues. From germline, CDR1 is SGHRS and CDR2 YFSETQ. The CDR3 is CASSPGTGGSGYTF. Here the CDR3 DNA reads TGCGCCAGCAGCCCCGGGACAGGGGGGTCTGGCTACACCTTC. Full variable domain (outside the CDR3, taken from reference TRBV5-1 and TRBJ1-2): KAGVTQTPRYLIKTRGQQVTLSCSPISGHRSVSWYQQTPGQGLQFLFEYFSETQRNKGNFPGRFSGRQFSNSRSEMNVSTLELGDSALYLCASSPGTGGSGYTFGSGTRLTVV.

V gene TRBV29-1 combines with J gene TRBJ2-2, with D possibly being TRBD1 (6 bases). V dropped 7 bases and J dropped 5 bases, with 23 bases sitting between them. Germline CDR1 reads SQVTM; CDR2 reads ANQGSEA. The CDR3 consists of 16 residues. The CDR3 sequence: CSAIFTGTRGTGELFF. The DNA for the CDR3 is TGCAGCGCCATTTTTACAGGGACCCGAGGGACCGGGGAGCTGTTTTTT.

This clone was picked up one time. The chain recombines TRBV10-3 with TRBJ1-2; 11 bases map to TRBD1. The V segment lost 6 bases and the J segment 4 bases; nucleotides outside the gene matches: 7. Germline V gives CDR1 ENHRY, CDR2 SYGVKD. CDR3 length equals 15 residues. The CDR3 region has the DNA TGTGCCATCAGGCCGGACAGGGGGCCTGTCTATGGCTACACCTTC. This encodes CAIRPDRGPVYGYTF.

V and J are TRBV11-2 and TRBJ1-1; no clear D gene. The CDR3 consists of 15 residues. Trimming pared 0 bases from V and 5 bases from J, leaving 13 bases between. The V gene's germline CDR1 is SGHAT and CDR2 FQNNGV. CDR3 residues: CASSLDQRLWTEAFF. The CDR3 DNA reads as TGTGCCAGCAGCTTAGATCAGCGCCTTTGGACTGAAGCTTTCTTT.